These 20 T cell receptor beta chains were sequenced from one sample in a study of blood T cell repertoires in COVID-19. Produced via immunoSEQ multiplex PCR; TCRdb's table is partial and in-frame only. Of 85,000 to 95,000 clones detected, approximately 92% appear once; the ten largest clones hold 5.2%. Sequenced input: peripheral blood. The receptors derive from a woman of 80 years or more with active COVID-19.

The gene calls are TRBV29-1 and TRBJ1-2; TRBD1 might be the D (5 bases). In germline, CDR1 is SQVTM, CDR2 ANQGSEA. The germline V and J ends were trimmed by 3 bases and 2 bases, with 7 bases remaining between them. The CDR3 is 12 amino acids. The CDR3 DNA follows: TGCAGCGTTGATCAGGGAAACTATGGCTACACCTTC. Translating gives CSVDQGNYGYTF.

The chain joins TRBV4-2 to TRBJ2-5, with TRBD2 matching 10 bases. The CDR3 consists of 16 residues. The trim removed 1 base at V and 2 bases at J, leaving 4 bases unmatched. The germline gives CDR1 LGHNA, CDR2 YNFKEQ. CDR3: CASSQGPAGGQETQYF. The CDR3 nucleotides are TGTGCCAGCAGCCAAGGGCCAGCGGGAGGGCAAGAGACCCAGTACTTC.

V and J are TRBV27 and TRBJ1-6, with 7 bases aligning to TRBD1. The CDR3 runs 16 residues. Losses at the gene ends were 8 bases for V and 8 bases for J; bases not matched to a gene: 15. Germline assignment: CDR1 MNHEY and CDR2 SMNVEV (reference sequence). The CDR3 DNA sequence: TGTGCCAGCGCGCTAAACAGGAGGGGGCGGGATTCACCCCTCCACTTT. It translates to CASALNRRGRDSPLHF.

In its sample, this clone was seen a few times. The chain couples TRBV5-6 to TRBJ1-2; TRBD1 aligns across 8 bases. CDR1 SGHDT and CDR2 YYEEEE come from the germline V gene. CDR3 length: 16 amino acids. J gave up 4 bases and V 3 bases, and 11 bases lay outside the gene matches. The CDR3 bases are TGTGCCAGCAGCTCCTGGACAGGGTATGTCGGCTATGGCTACACCTTC. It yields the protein CASSSWTGYVGYGYTF.

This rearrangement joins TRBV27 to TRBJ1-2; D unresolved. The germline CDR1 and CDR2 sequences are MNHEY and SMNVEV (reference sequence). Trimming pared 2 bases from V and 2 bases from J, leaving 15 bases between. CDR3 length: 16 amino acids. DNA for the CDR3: TGTGCCAGCAGTTTAGGTCCGGGGAAAGTAAACTATGGCTACACCTTC. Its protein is CASSLGPGKVNYGYTF.

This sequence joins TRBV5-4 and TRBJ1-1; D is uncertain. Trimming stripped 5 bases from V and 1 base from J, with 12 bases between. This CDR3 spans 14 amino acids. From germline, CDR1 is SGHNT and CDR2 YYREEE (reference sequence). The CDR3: CASRGREPNTEAFF. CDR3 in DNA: TGTGCCAGCAGAGGGCGGGAACCGAACACTGAAGCTTTCTTT.

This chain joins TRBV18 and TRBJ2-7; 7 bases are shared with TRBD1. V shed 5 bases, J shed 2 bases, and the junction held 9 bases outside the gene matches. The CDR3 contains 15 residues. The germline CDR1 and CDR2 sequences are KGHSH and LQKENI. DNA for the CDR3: TGTGCCAGCTCAACAGGGGAGCGGAGACCCTACGAGCAGTACTTC. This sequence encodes CASSTGERRPYEQYF.

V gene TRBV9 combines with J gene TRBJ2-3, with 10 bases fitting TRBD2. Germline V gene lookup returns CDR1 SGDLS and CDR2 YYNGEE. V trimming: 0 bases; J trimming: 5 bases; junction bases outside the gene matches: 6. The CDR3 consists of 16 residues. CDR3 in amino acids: CASSVASGSEGDTQYF. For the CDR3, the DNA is TGTGCCAGCAGCGTAGCTAGCGGGAGCGAGGGAGATACGCAGTATTTT.

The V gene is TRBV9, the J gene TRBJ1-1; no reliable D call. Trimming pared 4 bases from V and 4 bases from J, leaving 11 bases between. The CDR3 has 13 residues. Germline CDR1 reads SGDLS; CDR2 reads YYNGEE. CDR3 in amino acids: CASSLRDSTEAFF. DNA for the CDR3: TGTGCCAGCAGCTTGAGGGATTCCACTGAAGCTTTCTTT.

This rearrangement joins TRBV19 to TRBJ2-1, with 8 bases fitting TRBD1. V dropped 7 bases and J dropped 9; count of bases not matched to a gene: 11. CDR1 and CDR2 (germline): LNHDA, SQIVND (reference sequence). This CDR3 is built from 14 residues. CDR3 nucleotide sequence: TGTGCCAGTAAAAGGGGCGAGACAGGGGCTGAGCAGTTCTTC. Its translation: CASKRGETGAEQFF.

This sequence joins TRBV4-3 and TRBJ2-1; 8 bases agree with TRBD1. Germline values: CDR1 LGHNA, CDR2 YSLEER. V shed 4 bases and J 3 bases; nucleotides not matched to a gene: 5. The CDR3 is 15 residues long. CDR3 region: CASSPNRGFYNEQFF. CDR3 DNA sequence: TGCGCCAGCAGCCCCAACAGGGGGTTCTACAATGAGCAGTTCTTC.

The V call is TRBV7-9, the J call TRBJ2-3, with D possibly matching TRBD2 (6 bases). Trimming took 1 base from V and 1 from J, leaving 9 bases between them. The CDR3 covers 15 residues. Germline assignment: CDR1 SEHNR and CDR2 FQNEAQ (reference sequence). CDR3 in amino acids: CASSLDGSGTDTQYF. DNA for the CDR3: TGTGCCAGCAGCTTAGACGGGAGCGGCACAGATACGCAGTATTTT.

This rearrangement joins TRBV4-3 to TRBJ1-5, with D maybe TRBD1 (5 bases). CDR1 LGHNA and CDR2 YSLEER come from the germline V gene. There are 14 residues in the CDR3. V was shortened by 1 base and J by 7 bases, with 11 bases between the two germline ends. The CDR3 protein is CASSQGQGRQPQHF. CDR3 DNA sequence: TGCGCCAGCAGCCAAGGGCAGGGTCGCCAGCCCCAGCATTTT.

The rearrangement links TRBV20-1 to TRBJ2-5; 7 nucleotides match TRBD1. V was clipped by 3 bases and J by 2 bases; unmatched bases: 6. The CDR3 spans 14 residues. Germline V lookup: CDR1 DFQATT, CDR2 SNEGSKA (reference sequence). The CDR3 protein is CSASPPGQQETQYF. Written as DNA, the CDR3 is TGCAGTGCTAGTCCCCCGGGACAGCAAGAGACCCAGTACTTC.

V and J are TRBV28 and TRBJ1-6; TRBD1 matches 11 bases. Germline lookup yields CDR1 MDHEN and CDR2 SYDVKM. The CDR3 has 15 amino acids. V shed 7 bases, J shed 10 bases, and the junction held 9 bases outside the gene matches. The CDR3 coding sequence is TGTGCCAGCACCCCGGGGACAGGGGGAAACTCACCCCTCCACTTT. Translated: CASTPGTGGNSPLHF.

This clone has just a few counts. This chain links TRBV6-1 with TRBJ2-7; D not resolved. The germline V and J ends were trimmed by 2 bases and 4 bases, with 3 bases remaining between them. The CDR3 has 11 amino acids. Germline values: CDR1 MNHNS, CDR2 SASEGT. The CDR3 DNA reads TGTGCCAGCAGTGAACGGTACGAGCAGTACTTC. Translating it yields CASSERYEQYF.

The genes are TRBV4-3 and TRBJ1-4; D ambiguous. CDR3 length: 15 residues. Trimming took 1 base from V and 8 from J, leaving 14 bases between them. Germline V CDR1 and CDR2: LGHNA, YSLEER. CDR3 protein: CASSQGAAAKEKLFF. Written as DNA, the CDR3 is TGCGCCAGCAGCCAAGGGGCAGCTGCCAAGGAAAAACTGTTTTTT.

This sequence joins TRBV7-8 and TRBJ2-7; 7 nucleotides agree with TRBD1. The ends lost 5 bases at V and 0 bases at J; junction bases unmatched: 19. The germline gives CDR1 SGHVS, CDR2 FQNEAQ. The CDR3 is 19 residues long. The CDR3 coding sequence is TGTGCCAGCAGCCCTAGGGGATACTCGGGACAGTCTCTCTCCTACGAGCAGTACTTC. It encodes CASSPRGYSGQSLSYEQYF.

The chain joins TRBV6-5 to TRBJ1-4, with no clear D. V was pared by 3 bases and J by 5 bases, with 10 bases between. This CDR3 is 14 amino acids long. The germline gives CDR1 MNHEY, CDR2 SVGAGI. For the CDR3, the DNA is TGTGCCAGCAGTTATGGGAGGTCGAATGAAAAACTGTTTTTT. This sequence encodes CASSYGRSNEKLFF.

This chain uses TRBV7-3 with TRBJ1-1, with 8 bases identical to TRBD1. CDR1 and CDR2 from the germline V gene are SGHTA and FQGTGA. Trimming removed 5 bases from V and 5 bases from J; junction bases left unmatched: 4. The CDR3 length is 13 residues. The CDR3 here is CASSGQGRTEAFF. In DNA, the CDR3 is TGTGCCAGCAGCGGACAGGGCCGGACTGAAGCTTTCTTT.